Listed here are 14 T cell receptor beta chains from one sample, sequenced in a study of cytotoxic CD8 clonotypes in ibrutinib-treated CLL. Measured with immunoSEQ multiplex PCR; TCRdb has only the in-frame clones, and not every one. Here the sample spans 200,000 to 250,000 clones, around 75% being singletons. The specimen comprised PBMCs, sampled after 12 months of ibrutinib treatment. Receptors were obtained from a human donor with chronic lymphocytic leukemia.

The chain couples TRBV6-5 to TRBJ2-7, with unresolved D. Germline V gene lookup returns CDR1 MNHEY and CDR2 SVGAGI. The CDR3 is 13 amino acids. Trimming stripped 8 bases from V and 2 bases from J, with 13 bases between. As DNA, the CDR3 is TGTGCCAGCGGGGAAGGATTAACCTACGAGCAGTACTTC. Its protein product is CASGEGLTYEQYF.

This clone was observed at least ten times. The genes are TRBV6-5 and TRBJ1-5; perhaps TRBD1 as D (5 bases). Trimming shortened V by 6 bases and J by 0 bases, and 12 bases separated the two germline ends. The CDR3 loop spans 15 amino acids. Germline loops: CDR1 MNHEY, CDR2 SVGAGI. For the CDR3, the DNA is TGTGCCAGCAGGGACGGGGCAGATAGCAATCAGCCCCAGCATTTT. It is translated as CASRDGADSNQPQHF.

The V and J genes are TRBV20-1 and TRBJ2-7, with 7 positions matching TRBD1. Unmatched junction bases numbered 5, after V lost 7 bases and J lost 5 bases. In germline, CDR1 is DFQATT, CDR2 SNEGSKA (reference sequence). The CDR3 consists of 11 residues. This CDR3 reads CSVDRDHEQYF. In DNA form, the CDR3 reads TGCAGTGTAGACAGGGACCACGAGCAGTACTTC.

V is TRBV28 and J is TRBJ1-2; D is ambiguous. Germline V CDR1 and CDR2: MDHEN, SYDVKM. V lost 5 bases, J lost 7 bases, and 11 bases lay in between. This CDR3 region has 12 residues. The CDR3 coding sequence is TGTGCCAGCAGTCCAGGAAGGTTTGGCTACACCTTC. This translates into CASSPGRFGYTF.

This rearrangement joins TRBV18 to TRBJ2-5; D may be TRBD2 (5 bases). Germline CDR1 and CDR2: KGHSH and LQKENI. CDR3 length: 15 residues. The V gene lost 3 bases and the J gene lost 4 bases, with 15 bases spanning the gap. The CDR3 DNA reads TGTGCCAGCTCACCGGGAGAGGGAATGGGAGAGACCCAGTACTTC. Translated: CASSPGEGMGETQYF.

This clone came up once. The chain employs TRBV7-2 and TRBJ2-5; 11 bases map to TRBD1. Trimming cost V 1 base and J 5 bases; bases outside gene matches: 3. Germline CDR1 reads SGHTA; CDR2 reads FQGNSA. The CDR3 has 15 amino acids. The CDR3 is CASSLEGTGGETQYF. The CDR3 nucleotides read TGTGCCAGCAGCTTAGAAGGGACAGGGGGGGAGACCCAGTACTTC.

The sample holds a few counts of this clone. The chain is built from TRBV9 and TRBJ2-7; weak D call: TRBD2 (6 bases). CDR3 size: 15 residues. V lost 0 bases, J lost 2 bases, and 12 bases lay in between. Germline CDR1 and CDR2: SGDLS and YYNGEE. CDR3 sequence (DNA): TGTGCCAGCAGCGTAGAGGAGGGAAGACCCTACGAGCAGTACTTC. Amino acids: CASSVEEGRPYEQYF.

The J gene is TRBJ2-1, the V gene TRBV7-2; 10 bases line up with TRBD2. J gave up 7 bases and V 1 base, and 4 bases lay outside the gene matches. The germline V gene has CDR1 SGHTA and CDR2 FQGNSA. The CDR3 loop spans 15 amino acids. The chain's CDR3 is CASSLGTSGLNEQFF. CDR3 bases: TGTGCCAGCAGCTTAGGGACTAGCGGCCTTAATGAGCAGTTCTTC.

The rearrangement links TRBV25-1 to TRBJ2-1, with a possible D match to TRBD1 (5 bases). CDR3 size: 15 residues. Per the germline V gene, CDR1 is MGHDK and CDR2 is SYGVNS. Deletions cut 3 bases from V and 0 bases from J, with 9 bases between. CDR3 in DNA: TGTGCCAGCAGTGACGACAGATCCTCCTACAATGAGCAGTTCTTC. Its translation is CASSDDRSSYNEQFF.

This chain joins TRBV11-2 and TRBJ2-7; D perhaps matches TRBD2 (6 bases). This CDR3 has 13 amino acids. The V end was cut by 4 bases, the J end by 3 bases, with 10 bases between. Per germline, CDR1 SGHAT and CDR2 FQNNGV. The CDR3: CASSSGGVYEQYF. The CDR3 DNA reads as TGTGCCAGCAGCTCGGGCGGGGTCTACGAGCAGTACTTC. The whole variable domain, remainder taken from reference TRBV11-2 and TRBJ2-7, is EAGVAQSPRYKIIEKRQSVAFWCNPISGHATLYWYQQILGQGPKLLIQFQNNGVVDDSQLPKDRFSAERLKGVDSTLKIQPAKLEDSAVYLCASSSGGVYEQYFGPGTRLTVT.

The chain is built from TRBV5-1 and TRBJ2-3; D might be TRBD1 or TRBD2, each matching 5 bases. Germline CDR1 and CDR2: SGHRS and YFSETQ. Between the trimmed V and J ends, which lost 0 bases and 3 bases, there was a span of 11 bases. This CDR3 is 15 amino acids long. This chain's CDR3 is CASSLVRDPTDTQYF. CDR3 sequence (DNA): TGCGCCAGCAGCTTGGTCAGGGACCCTACAGATACGCAGTATTTT.

The CDR3 reads CSVAALSGNTIYF. CDR3 DNA: TGCAGCGTTGCCGCTCTCTCTGGAAACACCATATATTTT. The chain couples TRBV29-1 to TRBJ1-3; D call uncertain. The CDR3 covers 13 residues. Germline V lookup: CDR1 SQVTM, CDR2 ANQGSEA. Trimming shortened V by 4 bases and J by 0 bases, and 7 bases separated the two germline ends. Full variable domain (rest looked up from reference TRBV29-1 and TRBJ1-3): SAVISQKPSRDICQRGTSLTIQCQVDSQVTMMFWYRQQPGQSLTLIATANQGSEATYESGFVIDKFPISRPNLTFSTLTVSNMSPEDSSIYLCSVAALSGNTIYFGEGSWLTVV.

This clone was seen a handful of times. This rearrangement joins TRBV5-1 to TRBJ2-1, with TRBD2 matching over 11 bases. With V trimmed by 5 bases and J by 8 bases, 9 bases remained unmatched. Germline-derived CDR1 and CDR2 are SGHRS and YFSETQ. This CDR3 has 15 amino acids. The CDR3 here is CASRRLAGNQDEQFF. DNA for the CDR3: TGCGCCAGCAGAAGACTAGCGGGAAATCAAGATGAGCAGTTCTTC.

The chain is built from TRBV27 and TRBJ1-5, with D possibly TRBD1 on 6 matching bases. Germline-derived CDR1 and CDR2 are MNHEY and SMNVEV (reference sequence). The CDR3 is made up of 17 amino acids. Trimming cost V 3 bases and J 1 base, with 16 bases left between them. The DNA of the CDR3 is TGTGCCAGCAGTTTCTGGGGGGTAAGGGGGAGCAATCAGCCCCAGCATTTT. Translating it yields CASSFWGVRGSNQPQHF.